This TCR beta chain was documented in a study of identical twins. Findings and caveats of the study: Out-of-frame TCR alpha sharing in monozygotic twins exceeded recombination model predictions.

Using its own MiXCR run on the 5' RACE reads, TCRdb lists one record per CDR3 protein. The sample holds 1.5 million to 2 million distinct CDR3 sequences, more than 30% seen once. CDR3 length equals 13 residues. Trimming pared 5 bases from V and 3 bases from J, leaving 11 bases between. Looked up from germline, CDR1 is LNHDA and CDR2 is SQIVND (reference sequence). A word on this clonotype: What it binds is unknown.

The TCR was taken from a newborn girl in good health. Sequenced: cord blood. This chain connects TRBV19 to TRBJ2-7; a possible D gene is TRBD1 (5 bases). CDR3 residues: CASSFYQGYEQYF. CDR3 sequence (DNA): TGTGCCAGTAGTTTTTACCAGGGCTACGAGCAGTACTTC.